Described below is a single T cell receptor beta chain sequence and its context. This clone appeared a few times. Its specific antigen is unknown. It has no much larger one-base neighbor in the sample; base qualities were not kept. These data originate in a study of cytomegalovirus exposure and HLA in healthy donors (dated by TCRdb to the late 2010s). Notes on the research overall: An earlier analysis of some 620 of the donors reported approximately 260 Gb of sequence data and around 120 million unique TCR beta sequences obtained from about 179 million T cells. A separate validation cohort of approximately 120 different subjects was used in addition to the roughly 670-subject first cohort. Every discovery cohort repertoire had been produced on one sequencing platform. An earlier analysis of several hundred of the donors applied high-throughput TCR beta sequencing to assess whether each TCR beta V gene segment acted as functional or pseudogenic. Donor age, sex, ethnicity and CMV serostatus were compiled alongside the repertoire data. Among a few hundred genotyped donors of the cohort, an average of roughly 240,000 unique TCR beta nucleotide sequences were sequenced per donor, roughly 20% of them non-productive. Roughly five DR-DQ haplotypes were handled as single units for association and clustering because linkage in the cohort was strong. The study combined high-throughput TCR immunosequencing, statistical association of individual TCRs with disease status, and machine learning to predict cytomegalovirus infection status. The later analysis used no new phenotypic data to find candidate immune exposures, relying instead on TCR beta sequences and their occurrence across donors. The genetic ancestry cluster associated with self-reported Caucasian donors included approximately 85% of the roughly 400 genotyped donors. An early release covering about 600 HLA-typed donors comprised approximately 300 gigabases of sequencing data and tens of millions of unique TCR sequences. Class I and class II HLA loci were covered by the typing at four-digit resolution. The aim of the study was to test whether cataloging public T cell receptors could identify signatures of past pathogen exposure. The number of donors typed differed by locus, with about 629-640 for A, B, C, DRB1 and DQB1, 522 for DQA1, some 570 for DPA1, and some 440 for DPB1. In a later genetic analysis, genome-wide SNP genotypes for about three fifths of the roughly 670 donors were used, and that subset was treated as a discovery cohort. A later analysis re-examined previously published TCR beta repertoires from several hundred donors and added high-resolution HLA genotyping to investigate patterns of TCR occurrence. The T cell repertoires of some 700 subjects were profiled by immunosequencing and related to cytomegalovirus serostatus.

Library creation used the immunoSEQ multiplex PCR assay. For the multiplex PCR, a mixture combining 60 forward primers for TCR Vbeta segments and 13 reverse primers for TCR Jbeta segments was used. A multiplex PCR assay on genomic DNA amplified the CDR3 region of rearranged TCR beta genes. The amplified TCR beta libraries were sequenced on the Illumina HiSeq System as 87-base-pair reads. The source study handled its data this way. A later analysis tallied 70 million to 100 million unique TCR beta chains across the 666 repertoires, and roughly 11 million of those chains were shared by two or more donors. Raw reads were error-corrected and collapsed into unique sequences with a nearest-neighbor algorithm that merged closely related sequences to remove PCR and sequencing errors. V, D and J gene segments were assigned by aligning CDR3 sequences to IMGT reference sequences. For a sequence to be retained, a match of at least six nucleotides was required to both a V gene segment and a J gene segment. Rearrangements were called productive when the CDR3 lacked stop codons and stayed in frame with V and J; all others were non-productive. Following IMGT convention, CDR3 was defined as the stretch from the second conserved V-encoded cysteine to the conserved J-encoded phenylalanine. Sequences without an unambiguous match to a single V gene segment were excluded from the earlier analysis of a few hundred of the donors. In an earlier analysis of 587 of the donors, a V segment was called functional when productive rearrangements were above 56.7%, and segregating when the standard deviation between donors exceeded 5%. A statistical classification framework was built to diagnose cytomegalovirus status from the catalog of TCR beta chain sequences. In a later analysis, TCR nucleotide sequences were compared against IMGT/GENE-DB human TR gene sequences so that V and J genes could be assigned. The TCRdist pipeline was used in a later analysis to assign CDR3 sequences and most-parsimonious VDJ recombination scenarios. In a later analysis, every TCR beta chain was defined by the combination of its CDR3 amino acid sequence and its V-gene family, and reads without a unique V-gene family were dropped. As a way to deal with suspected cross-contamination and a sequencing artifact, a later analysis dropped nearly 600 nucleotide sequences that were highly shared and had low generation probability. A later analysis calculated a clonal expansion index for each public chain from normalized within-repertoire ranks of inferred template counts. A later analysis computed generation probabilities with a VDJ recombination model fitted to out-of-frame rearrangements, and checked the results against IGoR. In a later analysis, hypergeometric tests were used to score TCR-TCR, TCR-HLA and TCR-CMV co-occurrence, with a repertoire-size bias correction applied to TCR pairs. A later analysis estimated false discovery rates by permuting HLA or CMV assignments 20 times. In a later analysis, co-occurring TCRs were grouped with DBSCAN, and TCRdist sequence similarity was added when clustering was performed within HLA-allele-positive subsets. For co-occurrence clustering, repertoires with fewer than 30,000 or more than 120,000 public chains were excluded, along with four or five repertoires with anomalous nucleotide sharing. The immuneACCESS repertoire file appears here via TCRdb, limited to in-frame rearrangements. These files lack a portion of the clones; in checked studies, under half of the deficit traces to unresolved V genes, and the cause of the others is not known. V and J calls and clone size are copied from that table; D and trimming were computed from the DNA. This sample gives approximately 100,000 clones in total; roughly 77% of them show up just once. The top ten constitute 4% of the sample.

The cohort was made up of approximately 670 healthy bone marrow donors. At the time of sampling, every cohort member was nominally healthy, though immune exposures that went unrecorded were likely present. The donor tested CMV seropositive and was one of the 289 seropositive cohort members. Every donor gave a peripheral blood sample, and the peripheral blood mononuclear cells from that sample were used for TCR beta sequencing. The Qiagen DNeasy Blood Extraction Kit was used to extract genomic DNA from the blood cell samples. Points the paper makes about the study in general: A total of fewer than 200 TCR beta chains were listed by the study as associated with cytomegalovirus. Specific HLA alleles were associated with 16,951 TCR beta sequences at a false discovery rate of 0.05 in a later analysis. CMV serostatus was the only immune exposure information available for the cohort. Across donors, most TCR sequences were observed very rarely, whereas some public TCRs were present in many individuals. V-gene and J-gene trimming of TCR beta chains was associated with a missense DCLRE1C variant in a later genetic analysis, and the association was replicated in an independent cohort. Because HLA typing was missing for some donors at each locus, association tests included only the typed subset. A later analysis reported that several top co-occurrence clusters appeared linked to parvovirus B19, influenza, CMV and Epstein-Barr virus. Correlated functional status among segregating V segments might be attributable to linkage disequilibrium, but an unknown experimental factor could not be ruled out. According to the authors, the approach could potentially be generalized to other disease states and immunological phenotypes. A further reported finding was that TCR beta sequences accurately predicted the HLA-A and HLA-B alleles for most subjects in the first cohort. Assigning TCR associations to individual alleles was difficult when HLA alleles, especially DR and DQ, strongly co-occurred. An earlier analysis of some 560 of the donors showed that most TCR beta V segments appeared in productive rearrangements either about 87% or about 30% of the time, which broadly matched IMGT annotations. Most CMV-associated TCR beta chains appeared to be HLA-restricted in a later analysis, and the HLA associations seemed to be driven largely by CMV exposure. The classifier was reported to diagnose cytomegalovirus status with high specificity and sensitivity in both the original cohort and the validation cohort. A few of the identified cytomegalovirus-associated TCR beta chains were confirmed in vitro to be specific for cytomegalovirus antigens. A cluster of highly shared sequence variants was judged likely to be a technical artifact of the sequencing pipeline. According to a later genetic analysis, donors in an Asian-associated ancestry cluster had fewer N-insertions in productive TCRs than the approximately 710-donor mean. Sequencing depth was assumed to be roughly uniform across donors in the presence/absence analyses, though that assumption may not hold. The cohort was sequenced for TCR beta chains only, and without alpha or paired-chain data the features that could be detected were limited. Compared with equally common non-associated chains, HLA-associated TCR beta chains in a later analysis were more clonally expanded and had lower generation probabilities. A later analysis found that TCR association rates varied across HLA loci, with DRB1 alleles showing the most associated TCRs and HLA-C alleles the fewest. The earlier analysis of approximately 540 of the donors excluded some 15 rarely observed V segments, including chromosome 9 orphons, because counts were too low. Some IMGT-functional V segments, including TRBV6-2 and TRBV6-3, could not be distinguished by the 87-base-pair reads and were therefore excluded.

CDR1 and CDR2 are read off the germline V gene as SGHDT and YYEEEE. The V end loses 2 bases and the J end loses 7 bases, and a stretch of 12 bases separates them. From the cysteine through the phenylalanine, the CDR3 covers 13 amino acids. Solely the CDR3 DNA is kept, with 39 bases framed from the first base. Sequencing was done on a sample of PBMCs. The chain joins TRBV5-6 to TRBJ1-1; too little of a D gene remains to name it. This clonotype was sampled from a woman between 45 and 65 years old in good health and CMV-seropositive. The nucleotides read TGTGCCAGCAGCTTTCCACAGAATCATGAAGCTTTCTTT. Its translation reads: CASSFPQNHEAFF.